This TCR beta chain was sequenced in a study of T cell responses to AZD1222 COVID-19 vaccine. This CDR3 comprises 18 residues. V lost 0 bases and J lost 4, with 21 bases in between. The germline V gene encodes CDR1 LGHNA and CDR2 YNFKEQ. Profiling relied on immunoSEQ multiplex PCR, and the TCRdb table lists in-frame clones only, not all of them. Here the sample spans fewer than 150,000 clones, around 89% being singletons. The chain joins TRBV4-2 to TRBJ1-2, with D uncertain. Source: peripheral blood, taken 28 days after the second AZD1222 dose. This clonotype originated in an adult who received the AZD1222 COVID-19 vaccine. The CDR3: CASSQERSSWGVFYGYTF. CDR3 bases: TGTGCCAGCAGCCAAGAGCGCTCCTCGTGGGGAGTTTTCTATGGCTACACCTTC.